This is a list of T cell receptor beta chains from one sample in a study of cytomegalovirus exposure and HLA in healthy donors. TCRdb keeps only in-frame clones here, not all; method: immunoSEQ multiplex PCR. The table records over 90,000 clones, approximately 87% of them present only once. The sample taken for sequencing was PBMCs. The receptor source for this set is a man aged 35 to 55 in good health and CMV-seronegative. Each CDR3 is given with its conserved first and last residue. Each record gives: D gene, J gene, clone size, V gene, CDR3 protein, CDR3 DNA. D genes are given only for firm matches. A clone size is listed for some rows: how often the clone was seen (once, few, many), or a class if it is expanded.

d_call: NA; j_call: TRBJ2-1; clone_size: NA; v_call: TRBV9; cdr3_aa: CASSVGGQGTYNEQFF; cdr3_nt: TGTGCCAGCAGCGTAGGAGGTCAGGGCACCTACAATGAGCAGTTCTTC
d_call: TRBD2; j_call: TRBJ2-1; clone_size: NA; v_call: TRBV7-3; cdr3_aa: CASSSPSGGSYNEQFF; cdr3_nt: TGTGCCAGCAGCTCACCTAGCGGGGGGTCCTACAATGAGCAGTTCTTC
d_call: NA; j_call: TRBJ2-3; clone_size: NA; v_call: TRBV9; cdr3_aa: CASAITTGLADTQYF; cdr3_nt: TGTGCCAGCGCTATCACAACAGGGTTGGCAGATACGCAGTATTTT
d_call: TRBD1; j_call: TRBJ2-7; clone_size: NA; v_call: TRBV6-6; cdr3_aa: CASRSTGAAYEQYF; cdr3_nt: TGTGCCAGCAGATCCACAGGGGCAGCGTACGAGCAGTACTTC
d_call: TRBD1; j_call: TRBJ1-4; clone_size: NA; v_call: TRBV5-1; cdr3_aa: CASSFLGQGGDEKLFF; cdr3_nt: TGCGCCAGCAGCTTCCTCGGACAGGGTGGGGATGAAAAACTGTTTTTT
d_call: NA; j_call: TRBJ2-1; clone_size: NA; v_call: TRBV7-2; cdr3_aa: CASSLVYGAGNEQFF; cdr3_nt: TGTGCCAGCAGCTTAGTTTACGGGGCGGGGAATGAGCAGTTCTTC
d_call: TRBD2; j_call: TRBJ2-2; clone_size: few; v_call: TRBV5-1; cdr3_aa: CASSSALAGGSAGELFF; cdr3_nt: TGCGCCAGCAGCTCCGCACTAGCGGGGGGGAGCGCCGGGGAGCTGTTTTTT
d_call: TRBD2; j_call: TRBJ2-7; clone_size: NA; v_call: TRBV29-1; cdr3_aa: CSVVASGGSSYEQYF; cdr3_nt: TGCAGCGTTGTGGCTAGCGGGGGGTCTTCCTACGAGCAGTACTTC
d_call: NA; j_call: TRBJ2-1; clone_size: NA; v_call: TRBV14; cdr3_aa: CASRPEGYNEQFF; cdr3_nt: TGTGCCAGCCGTCCCGAGGGTTACAATGAGCAGTTCTTC
d_call: TRBD2; j_call: TRBJ2-7; clone_size: NA; v_call: TRBV18; cdr3_aa: CASSLTASGADEQYF; cdr3_nt: TGTGCCAGCTCATTGACCGCTAGCGGTGCGGACGAGCAGTACTTC
d_call: TRBD1; j_call: TRBJ2-7; clone_size: NA; v_call: TRBV7-9; cdr3_aa: CASSQRTGGYEQYF; cdr3_nt: TGTGCCAGCAGTCAACGGACAGGGGGCTACGAGCAGTACTTC
d_call: TRBD1; j_call: TRBJ1-2; clone_size: few; v_call: TRBV10-3; cdr3_aa: CAIRGQGDYGYTF; cdr3_nt: TGTGCCATCAGGGGGCAGGGGGACTATGGCTACACCTTC
d_call: TRBD1; j_call: TRBJ1-1; clone_size: NA; v_call: TRBV5-8; cdr3_aa: CASSLQGAGEAFF; cdr3_nt: TGTGCCAGCAGCTTGCAGGGGGCCGGTGAAGCTTTCTTT
d_call: TRBD1; j_call: TRBJ1-6; clone_size: once; v_call: TRBV18; cdr3_aa: CASSQTGGLTSYNSPLHF; cdr3_nt: TGTGCCAGCTCACAGACAGGGGGCTTGACCTCCTATAATTCACCCCTCCACTTT
d_call: NA; j_call: TRBJ1-4; clone_size: NA; v_call: TRBV21-1; cdr3_aa: CASSPSGASGAANEKLFF; cdr3_nt: TGTGCCAGCAGCCCAAGCGGCGCCTCAGGGGCGGCGAATGAAAAACTGTTTTTT
d_call: TRBD1; j_call: TRBJ2-7; clone_size: few; v_call: TRBV7-2; cdr3_aa: CASSLAGTGGKYEQYF; cdr3_nt: TGTGCCAGCAGCTTAGCCGGGACAGGGGGCAAATACGAGCAGTACTTC
d_call: NA; j_call: TRBJ1-5; clone_size: NA; v_call: TRBV6-1; cdr3_aa: CASSVGGPQHF; cdr3_nt: TGTGCCAGCAGTGTGGGAGGACCCCAGCATTTT
d_call: NA; j_call: TRBJ1-4; clone_size: NA; v_call: TRBV5-4; cdr3_aa: CASSSAGLDEKLFF; cdr3_nt: TGTGCCAGCAGTTCGGCGGGGTTGGATGAAAAACTGTTTTTT
d_call: NA; j_call: TRBJ1-1; clone_size: NA; v_call: TRBV5-8; cdr3_aa: CASSSVLQSEAFF; cdr3_nt: TGTGCCAGCAGCTCAGTCCTACAGAGTGAAGCTTTCTTT
d_call: TRBD1; j_call: TRBJ1-5; clone_size: once; v_call: TRBV19; cdr3_aa: CASSTNPGQGNQPQHF; cdr3_nt: TGTGCCAGTAGTACCAATCCCGGACAGGGCAATCAGCCCCAGCATTTT
d_call: TRBD2; j_call: TRBJ2-2; clone_size: NA; v_call: TRBV4-2; cdr3_aa: CASSQELLAGGPGELFF; cdr3_nt: TGTGCCAGCAGCCAAGAACTACTAGCGGGGGGGCCCGGGGAGCTGTTTTTT
d_call: TRBD1; j_call: TRBJ1-2; clone_size: few; v_call: TRBV19; cdr3_aa: CASSIGRGRGGYTF; cdr3_nt: TGTGCCAGTAGTATAGGAAGGGGGCGAGGCGGCTACACCTTC
d_call: TRBD2; j_call: TRBJ2-1; clone_size: NA; v_call: TRBV30; cdr3_aa: CAWSGVPGGRNNEQFF; cdr3_nt: TGTGCCTGGAGTGGAGTGCCGGGAGGTCGGAACAATGAGCAGTTCTTC
d_call: TRBD1; j_call: TRBJ2-3; clone_size: NA; v_call: TRBV7-9; cdr3_aa: CASRSTGTVDTQYF; cdr3_nt: TGTGCCAGCAGATCTACCGGGACAGTCGATACGCAGTATTTT
d_call: NA; j_call: TRBJ2-7; clone_size: NA; v_call: TRBV4-3; cdr3_aa: CASSQDGTDPFGQYF; cdr3_nt: TGCGCCAGCAGCCAAGACGGGACTGACCCATTTGGGCAGTACTTC
d_call: TRBD1; j_call: TRBJ1-1; clone_size: NA; v_call: TRBV6-5; cdr3_aa: CASSGYRGSTEAFF; cdr3_nt: TGTGCCAGCAGTGGGTACAGGGGGAGCACTGAAGCTTTCTTT
d_call: NA; j_call: TRBJ1-6; clone_size: NA; v_call: TRBV12-1; cdr3_aa: CASSFHYTGPTRNSPLHF; cdr3_nt: TGTGCCAGCAGCTTCCACTATACTGGCCCCACGAGAAATTCACCCCTCCACTTT
d_call: TRBD2; j_call: TRBJ2-2; clone_size: NA; v_call: TRBV7-3; cdr3_aa: CASSPLGGAGELFF; cdr3_nt: TGTGCCAGCAGCCCTCTTGGGGGGGCCGGGGAGCTGTTTTTT
d_call: TRBD1; j_call: TRBJ1-6; clone_size: NA; v_call: TRBV5-5; cdr3_aa: CASSLLVQDRGRYSPLHF; cdr3_nt: TGTGCCAGCAGCTTGTTGGTACAAGACAGGGGGCGGTATTCACCCCTCCACTTT
d_call: NA; j_call: TRBJ2-1; clone_size: NA; v_call: TRBV11-2; cdr3_aa: CASGAGALPHEQFF; cdr3_nt: TGTGCCAGCGGTGCGGGGGCCCTACCCCATGAGCAGTTCTTC
d_call: NA; j_call: TRBJ2-5; clone_size: NA; v_call: TRBV2; cdr3_aa: CASSGGETQYF; cdr3_nt: TGTGCCAGCAGTGGCGGCGAGACCCAGTACTTC
d_call: NA; j_call: TRBJ1-2; clone_size: few; v_call: TRBV5-1; cdr3_aa: CASSLESEGYTF; cdr3_nt: TGCGCCAGCAGCTTGGAAAGCGAGGGCTACACCTTC
d_call: TRBD1; j_call: TRBJ1-1; clone_size: NA; v_call: TRBV9; cdr3_aa: CASSVDWTGSTEAFF; cdr3_nt: TGTGCCAGCAGCGTAGATTGGACAGGCTCCACTGAAGCTTTCTTT
d_call: TRBD1; j_call: TRBJ2-1; clone_size: NA; v_call: TRBV6-5; cdr3_aa: CASSKDRGGRAEQFF; cdr3_nt: TGTGCCAGCAGTAAGGACAGGGGAGGGAGGGCTGAGCAGTTCTTC
d_call: TRBD1; j_call: TRBJ2-7; clone_size: NA; v_call: TRBV7-3; cdr3_aa: CASSPRQGIGYEQYF; cdr3_nt: TGTGCCAGCAGCCCACGACAGGGGATCGGGTACGAGCAGTACTTC
d_call: NA; j_call: TRBJ2-7; clone_size: NA; v_call: TRBV6-1; cdr3_aa: CATLRAIVQYF; cdr3_nt: TGTGCCACCCTGCGGGCAATCGTCCAGTACTTC
d_call: NA; j_call: TRBJ1-4; clone_size: NA; v_call: TRBV30; cdr3_aa: CAWSAVRTATNEKLFF; cdr3_nt: TGTGCCTGGAGCGCAGTCCGGACAGCAACTAATGAAAAACTGTTTTTT
d_call: NA; j_call: TRBJ2-7; clone_size: NA; v_call: TRBV5-4; cdr3_aa: CASSLEDSPYEQYF; cdr3_nt: TGTGCCAGCAGCTTGGAGGACAGTCCCTACGAGCAGTACTTC
d_call: NA; j_call: TRBJ1-3; clone_size: NA; v_call: TRBV2; cdr3_aa: CASRQGSGNTIYF; cdr3_nt: TGTGCCAGCAGACAGGGCTCTGGAAACACCATATATTTT
d_call: NA; j_call: TRBJ1-2; clone_size: NA; v_call: TRBV4-2; cdr3_aa: CASSHLQEPNYGYTF; cdr3_nt: TGTGCCAGCAGCCACCTACAGGAACCTAACTATGGCTACACCTTC
d_call: TRBD2; j_call: TRBJ2-3; clone_size: NA; v_call: TRBV4-1; cdr3_aa: CATAPGLAGGSLGTDTQYF; cdr3_nt: TGCGCCACCGCACCGGGACTAGCGGGGGGTTCTCTTGGCACAGATACGCAGTATTTT
d_call: NA; j_call: TRBJ1-1; clone_size: NA; v_call: TRBV9; cdr3_aa: CASSPGGTVNTEAFF; cdr3_nt: TGTGCCAGCAGCCCCGGGGGGACGGTGAACACTGAAGCTTTCTTT
d_call: TRBD1; j_call: TRBJ1-2; clone_size: once; v_call: TRBV10-1; cdr3_aa: CASSEDRVGGYTF; cdr3_nt: TGCGCCAGCAGTGAGGACAGGGTGGGAGGCTACACCTTC
d_call: NA; j_call: TRBJ2-7; clone_size: once; v_call: TRBV19; cdr3_aa: CASSIRGGVTYEQYF; cdr3_nt: TGTGCCAGTAGTATTCGCGGCGGGGTTACCTACGAGCAGTACTTC
d_call: NA; j_call: TRBJ2-1; clone_size: NA; v_call: TRBV18; cdr3_aa: CASSPQWGQDNEQFF; cdr3_nt: TGTGCCAGCTCCCCACAGTGGGGGCAAGACAATGAGCAGTTCTTC
d_call: TRBD1; j_call: TRBJ1-6; clone_size: NA; v_call: TRBV19; cdr3_aa: CASSLWDRESSPLHF; cdr3_nt: TGTGCCAGTAGTCTCTGGGACAGGGAAAGTTCACCCCTCCACTTT
d_call: NA; j_call: TRBJ1-3; clone_size: NA; v_call: TRBV10-3; cdr3_aa: CAIRRVGSGNTIYF; cdr3_nt: TGTGCCATCAGACGAGTCGGGTCTGGAAACACCATATATTTT
d_call: NA; j_call: TRBJ2-5; clone_size: NA; v_call: TRBV5-6; cdr3_aa: CASSLAIQVETQYF; cdr3_nt: TGTGCCAGCAGCTTGGCTATACAGGTGGAGACCCAGTACTTC
d_call: TRBD1; j_call: TRBJ1-2; clone_size: NA; v_call: TRBV18; cdr3_aa: CASSHRTGRDYGYTF; cdr3_nt: TGTGCCAGCTCACATCGGACAGGTAGAGATTATGGCTACACCTTC
d_call: TRBD1; j_call: TRBJ2-7; clone_size: once; v_call: TRBV7-2; cdr3_aa: CASSFQGAREQYF; cdr3_nt: TGTGCCAGCAGCTTTCAGGGGGCGCGGGAGCAGTACTTC
d_call: NA; j_call: TRBJ1-2; clone_size: NA; v_call: TRBV6-1; cdr3_aa: CASDADNYGYTF; cdr3_nt: TGTGCCAGTGACGCGGATAACTATGGCTACACCTTC
d_call: TRBD1; j_call: TRBJ2-2; clone_size: NA; v_call: TRBV2; cdr3_aa: CASKFDRGTGELFF; cdr3_nt: TGTGCCAGCAAGTTTGACAGGGGAACCGGGGAGCTGTTTTTT
d_call: TRBD1; j_call: TRBJ1-4; clone_size: once; v_call: TRBV5-1; cdr3_aa: CASSLGQGGYTNEKLFF; cdr3_nt: TGCGCCAGCAGCCTGGGACAGGGGGGTTATACTAATGAAAAACTGTTTTTT
d_call: NA; j_call: TRBJ1-2; clone_size: NA; v_call: TRBV6-5; cdr3_aa: CASSYSTIGSGYTF; cdr3_nt: TGTGCCAGCAGTTACTCGACAATTGGGAGTGGCTACACCTTC
d_call: NA; j_call: TRBJ2-5; clone_size: few; v_call: TRBV4-1; cdr3_aa: CASSQAADQETQYF; cdr3_nt: TGCGCCAGCAGCCAAGCCGCAGACCAAGAGACCCAGTACTTC